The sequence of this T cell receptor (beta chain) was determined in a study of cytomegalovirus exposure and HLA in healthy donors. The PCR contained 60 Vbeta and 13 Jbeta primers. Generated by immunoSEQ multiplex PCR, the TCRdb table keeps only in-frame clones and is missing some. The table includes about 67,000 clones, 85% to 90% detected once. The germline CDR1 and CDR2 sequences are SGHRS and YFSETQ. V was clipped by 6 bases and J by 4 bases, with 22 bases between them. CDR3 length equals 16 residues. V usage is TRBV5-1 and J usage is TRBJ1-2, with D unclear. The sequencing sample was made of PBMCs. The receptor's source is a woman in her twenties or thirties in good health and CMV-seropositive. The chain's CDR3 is CASIKLVSNLTYGYTF. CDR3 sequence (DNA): TGCGCCAGCATAAAGCTAGTTAGTAACCTCACCTATGGCTACACCTTC. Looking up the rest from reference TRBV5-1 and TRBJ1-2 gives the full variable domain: KAGVTQTPRYLIKTRGQQVTLSCSPISGHRSVSWYQQTPGQGLQFLFEYFSETQRNKGNFPGRFSGRQFSNSRSEMNVSTLELGDSALYLCASIKLVSNLTYGYTFGSGTRLTVV.